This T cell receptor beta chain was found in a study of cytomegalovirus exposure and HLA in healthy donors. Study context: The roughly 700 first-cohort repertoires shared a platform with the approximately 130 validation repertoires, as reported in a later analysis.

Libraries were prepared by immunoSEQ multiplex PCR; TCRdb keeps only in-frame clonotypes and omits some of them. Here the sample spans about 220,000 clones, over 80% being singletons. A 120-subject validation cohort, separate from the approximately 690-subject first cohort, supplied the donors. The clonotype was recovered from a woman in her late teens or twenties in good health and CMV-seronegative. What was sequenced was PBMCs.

The CDR3 loop is CASSTSWTARGSYGYTF. CDR3 coding DNA: TGTGCCAGTAGTACGTCCTGGACAGCTAGAGGGAGTTATGGCTACACCTTC. The chain joins TRBV19 to TRBJ1-2; D may be TRBD1 (6 bases). V gave up 4 bases and J gave up 5 bases, with 23 bases separating them. Germline V lookup: CDR1 LNHDA, CDR2 SQIVND (reference sequence). CDR3 length: 17 amino acids. Full variable domain (remainder filled in from reference TRBV19 and TRBJ1-2): DGGITQSPKYLFRKEGQNVTLSCEQNLNHDAMYWYRQDPGQGLRLIYYSQIVNDFQKGDIAEGYSVSREKKESFPLTVTSAQKNPTAFYLCASSTSWTARGSYGYTFGSGTRLTVV.